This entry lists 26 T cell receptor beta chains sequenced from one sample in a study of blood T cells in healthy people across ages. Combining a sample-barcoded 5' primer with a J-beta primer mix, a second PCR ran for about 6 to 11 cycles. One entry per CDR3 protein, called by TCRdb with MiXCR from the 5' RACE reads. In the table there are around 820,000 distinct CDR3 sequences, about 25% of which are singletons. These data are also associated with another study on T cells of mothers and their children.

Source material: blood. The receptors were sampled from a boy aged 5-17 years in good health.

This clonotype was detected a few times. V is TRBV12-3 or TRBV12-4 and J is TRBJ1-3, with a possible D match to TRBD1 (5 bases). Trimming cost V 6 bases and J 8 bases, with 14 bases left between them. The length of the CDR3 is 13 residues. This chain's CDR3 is CASSLQEWDTIYF. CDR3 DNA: TGTGCCAGCAGCCTACAGGAATGGGACACCATATATTTT.

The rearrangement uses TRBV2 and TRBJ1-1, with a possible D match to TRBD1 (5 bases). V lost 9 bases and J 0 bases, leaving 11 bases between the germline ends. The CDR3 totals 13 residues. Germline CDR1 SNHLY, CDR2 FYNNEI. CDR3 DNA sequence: TGTGCCAGTCGGGACGGCCTGAACACTGAAGCTTTCTTT. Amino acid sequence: CASRDGLNTEAFF.

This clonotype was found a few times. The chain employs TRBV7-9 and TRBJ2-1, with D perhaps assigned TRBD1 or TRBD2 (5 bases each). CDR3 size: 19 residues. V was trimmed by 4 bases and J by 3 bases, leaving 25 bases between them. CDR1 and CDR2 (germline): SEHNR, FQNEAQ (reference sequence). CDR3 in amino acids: CASSSIDPGPSKHYNEQFF. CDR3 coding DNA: TGTGCCAGCAGCTCAATTGACCCGGGACCGAGTAAACACTACAATGAGCAGTTCTTC.

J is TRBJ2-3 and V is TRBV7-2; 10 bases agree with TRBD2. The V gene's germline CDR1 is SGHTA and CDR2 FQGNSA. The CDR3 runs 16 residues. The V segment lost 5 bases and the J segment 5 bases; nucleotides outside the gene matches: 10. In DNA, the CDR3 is TGTGCCAGCAGCACCCAGCTAGCGGGAGTCGGAGATACGCAGTATTTT. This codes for CASSTQLAGVGDTQYF.

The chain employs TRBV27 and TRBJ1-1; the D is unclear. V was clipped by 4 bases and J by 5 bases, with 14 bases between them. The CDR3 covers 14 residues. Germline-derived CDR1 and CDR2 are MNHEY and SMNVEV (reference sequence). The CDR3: CASSWALGGTEAFF. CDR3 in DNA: TGTGCCAGCAGTTGGGCACTGGGAGGAACTGAAGCTTTCTTT.

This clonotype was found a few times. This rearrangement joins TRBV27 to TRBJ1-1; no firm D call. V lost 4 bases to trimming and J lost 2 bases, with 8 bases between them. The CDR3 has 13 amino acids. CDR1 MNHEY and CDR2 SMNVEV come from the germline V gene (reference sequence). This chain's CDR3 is CASSSRVNTEAFF. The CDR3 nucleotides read TGTGCCAGCAGTTCGAGGGTTAACACTGAAGCTTTCTTT.

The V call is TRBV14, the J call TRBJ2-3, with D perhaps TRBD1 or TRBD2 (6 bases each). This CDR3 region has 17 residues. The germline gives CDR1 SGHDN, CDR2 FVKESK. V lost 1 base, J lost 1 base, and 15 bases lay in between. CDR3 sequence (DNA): TGTGCCAGCAGCCAAGGATGGGGGGCGGAGGGCACAGATACGCAGTATTTT. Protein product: CASSQGWGAEGTDTQYF.

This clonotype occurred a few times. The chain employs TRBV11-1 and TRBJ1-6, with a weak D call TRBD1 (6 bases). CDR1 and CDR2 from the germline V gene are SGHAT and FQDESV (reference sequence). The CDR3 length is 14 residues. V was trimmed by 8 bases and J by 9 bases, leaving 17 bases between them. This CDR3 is CASVGIGGSSPLHF. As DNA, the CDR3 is TGTGCCAGCGTTGGAATAGGGGGGAGTTCACCCCTCCACTTT.

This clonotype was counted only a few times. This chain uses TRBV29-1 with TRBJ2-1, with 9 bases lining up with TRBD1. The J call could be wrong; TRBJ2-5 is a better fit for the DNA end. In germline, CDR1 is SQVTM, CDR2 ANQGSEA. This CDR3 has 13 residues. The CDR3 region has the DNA TGCAGCGTTACAGGGGGCGCAGGGGAGGCCCAGTACTTC. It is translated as CSVTGGAGEAQYF.

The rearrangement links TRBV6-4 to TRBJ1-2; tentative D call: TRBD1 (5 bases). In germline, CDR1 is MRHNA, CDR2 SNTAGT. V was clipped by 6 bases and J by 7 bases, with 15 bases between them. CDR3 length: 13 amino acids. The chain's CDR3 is CASRPSSGSGYTF. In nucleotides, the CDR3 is TGTGCCAGCAGACCGTCGTCAGGGAGTGGCTACACCTTC.

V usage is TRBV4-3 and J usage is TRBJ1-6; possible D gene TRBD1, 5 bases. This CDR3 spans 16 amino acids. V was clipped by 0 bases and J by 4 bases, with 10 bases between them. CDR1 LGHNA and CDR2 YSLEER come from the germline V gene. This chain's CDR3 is CASSQDDSHYNSPLHF. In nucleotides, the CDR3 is TGCGCCAGCAGCCAAGATGACAGCCATTATAATTCACCCCTCCACTTT.

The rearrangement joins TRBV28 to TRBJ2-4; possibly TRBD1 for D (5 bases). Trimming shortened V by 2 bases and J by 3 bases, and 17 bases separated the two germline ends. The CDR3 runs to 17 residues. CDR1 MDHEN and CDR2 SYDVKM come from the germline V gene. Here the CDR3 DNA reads TGTGCCAGCAGTTTACCACTTCAGGGTCTGGACAAAAACATTCAGTACTTC. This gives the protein CASSLPLQGLDKNIQYF. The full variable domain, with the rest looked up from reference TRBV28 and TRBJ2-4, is DVKVTQSSRYLVKRTGEKVFLECVQDMDHENMFWYRQDPGLGLRLIYFSYDVKMKEKGDIPEGYSVSREKKERFSLILESASTNQTSMYLCASSLPLQGLDKNIQYFGAGTRLSVL.

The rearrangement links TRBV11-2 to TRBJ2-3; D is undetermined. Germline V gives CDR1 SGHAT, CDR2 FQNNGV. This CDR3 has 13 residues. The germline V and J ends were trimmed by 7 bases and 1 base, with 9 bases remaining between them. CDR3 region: CASTTTGTDTQYF. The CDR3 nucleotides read TGTGCCAGCACCACGACTGGCACAGATACGCAGTATTTT. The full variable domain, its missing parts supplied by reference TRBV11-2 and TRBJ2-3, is EAGVAQSPRYKIIEKRQSVAFWCNPISGHATLYWYQQILGQGPKLLIQFQNNGVVDDSQLPKDRFSAERLKGVDSTLKIQPAKLEDSAVYLCASTTTGTDTQYFGPGTRLTVL.

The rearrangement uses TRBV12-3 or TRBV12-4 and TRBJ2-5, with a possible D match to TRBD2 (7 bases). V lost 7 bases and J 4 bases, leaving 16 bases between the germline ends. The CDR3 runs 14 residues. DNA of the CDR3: TGTGCCAGCAATGGGGGAGGGGGAGGAGAGACCCAGTACTTC. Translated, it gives CASNGGGGGETQYF.

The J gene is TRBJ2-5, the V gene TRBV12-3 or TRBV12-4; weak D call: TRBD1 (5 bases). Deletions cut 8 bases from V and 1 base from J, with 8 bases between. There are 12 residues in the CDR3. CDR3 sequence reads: CASGQIQETQYF. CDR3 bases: TGTGCCAGCGGACAAATCCAAGAGACCCAGTACTTC.

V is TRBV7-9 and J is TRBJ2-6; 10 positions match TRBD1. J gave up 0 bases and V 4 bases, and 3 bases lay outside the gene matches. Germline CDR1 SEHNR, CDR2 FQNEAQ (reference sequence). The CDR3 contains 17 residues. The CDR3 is CASSWTGGSSGANVLTF. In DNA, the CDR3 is TGTGCCAGCAGCTGGACAGGGGGAAGCTCTGGGGCCAACGTCCTGACTTTC.

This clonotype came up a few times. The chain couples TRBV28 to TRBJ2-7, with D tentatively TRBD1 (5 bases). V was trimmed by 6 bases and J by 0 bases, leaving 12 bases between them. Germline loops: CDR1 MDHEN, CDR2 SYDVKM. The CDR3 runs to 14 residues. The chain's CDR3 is CASSLDSASYEQYF. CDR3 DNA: TGTGCCAGCAGCTTAGACAGTGCCTCCTACGAGCAGTACTTC.

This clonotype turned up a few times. CDR3 sequence: CASSYGGRYNEQFF. CDR3 nucleotides: TGTGCCAGCAGTTACGGGGGTCGGTACAATGAGCAGTTCTTC. The rearrangement joins TRBV6-2 or TRBV6-3 to TRBJ2-1; D is tentatively TRBD1 or TRBD2 (5 bases each). Germline CDR1 and CDR2: MNHEY and SVGEGT. V was shortened by 2 bases and J by 4 bases, with 9 bases between the two germline ends. The CDR3 spans 14 residues.

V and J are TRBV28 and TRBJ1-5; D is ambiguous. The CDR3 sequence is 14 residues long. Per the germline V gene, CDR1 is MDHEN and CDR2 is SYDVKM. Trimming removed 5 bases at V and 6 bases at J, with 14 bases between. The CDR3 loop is CASSPVVRSQPQHF. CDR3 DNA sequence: TGTGCCAGCAGTCCAGTGGTCCGGAGTCAGCCCCAGCATTTT.

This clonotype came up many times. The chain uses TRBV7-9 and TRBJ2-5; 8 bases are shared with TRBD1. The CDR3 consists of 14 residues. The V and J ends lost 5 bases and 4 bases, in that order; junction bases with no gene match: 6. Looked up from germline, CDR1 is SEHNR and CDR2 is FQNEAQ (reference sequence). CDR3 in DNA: TGTGCCAGCAGCCCTTCCGGGACAGGAGAGACCCAGTACTTC. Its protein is CASSPSGTGETQYF.

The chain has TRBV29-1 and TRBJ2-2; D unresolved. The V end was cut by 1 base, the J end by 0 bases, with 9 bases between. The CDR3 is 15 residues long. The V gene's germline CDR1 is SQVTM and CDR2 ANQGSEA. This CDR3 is CSVEGTEPNTGELFF. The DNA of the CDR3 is TGCAGCGTTGAAGGAACAGAGCCGAACACCGGGGAGCTGTTTTTT.

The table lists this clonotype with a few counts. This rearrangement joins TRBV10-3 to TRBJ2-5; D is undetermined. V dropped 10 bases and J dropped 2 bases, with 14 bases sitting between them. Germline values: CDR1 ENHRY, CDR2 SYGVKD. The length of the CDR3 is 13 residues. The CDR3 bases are TGTGCCACGTCCTCTAGTATTCAAGAGACCCAGTACTTC. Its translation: CATSSSIQETQYF.

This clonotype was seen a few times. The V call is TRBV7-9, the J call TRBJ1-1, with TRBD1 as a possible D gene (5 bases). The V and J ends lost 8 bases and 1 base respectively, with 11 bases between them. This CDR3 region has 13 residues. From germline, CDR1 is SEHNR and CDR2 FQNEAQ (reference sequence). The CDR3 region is CASAGLKNTEAFF. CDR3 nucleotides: TGTGCCAGCGCAGGGCTGAAGAACACTGAAGCTTTCTTT.

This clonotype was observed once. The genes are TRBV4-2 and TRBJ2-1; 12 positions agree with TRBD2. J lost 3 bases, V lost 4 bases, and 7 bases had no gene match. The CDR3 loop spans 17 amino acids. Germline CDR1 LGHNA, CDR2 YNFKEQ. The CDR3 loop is CASSPDRTSGIYNEQFF. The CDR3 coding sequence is TGTGCCAGCAGCCCAGATCGGACTAGCGGGATCTACAATGAGCAGTTCTTC.

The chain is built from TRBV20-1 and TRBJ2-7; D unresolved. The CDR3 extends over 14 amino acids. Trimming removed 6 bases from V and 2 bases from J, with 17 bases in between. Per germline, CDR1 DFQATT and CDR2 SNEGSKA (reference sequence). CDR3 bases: TGCAGTGCCCAAACGGTGCAGGACCCCTACGAGCAGTACTTC. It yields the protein CSAQTVQDPYEQYF.

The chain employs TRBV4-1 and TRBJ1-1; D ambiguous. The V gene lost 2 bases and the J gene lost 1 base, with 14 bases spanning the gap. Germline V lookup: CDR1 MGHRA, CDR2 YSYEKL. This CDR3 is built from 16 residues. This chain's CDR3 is CASSQSSRHPNTEAFF. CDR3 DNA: TGCGCCAGCAGCCAAAGTTCTCGACACCCGAACACTGAAGCTTTCTTT.